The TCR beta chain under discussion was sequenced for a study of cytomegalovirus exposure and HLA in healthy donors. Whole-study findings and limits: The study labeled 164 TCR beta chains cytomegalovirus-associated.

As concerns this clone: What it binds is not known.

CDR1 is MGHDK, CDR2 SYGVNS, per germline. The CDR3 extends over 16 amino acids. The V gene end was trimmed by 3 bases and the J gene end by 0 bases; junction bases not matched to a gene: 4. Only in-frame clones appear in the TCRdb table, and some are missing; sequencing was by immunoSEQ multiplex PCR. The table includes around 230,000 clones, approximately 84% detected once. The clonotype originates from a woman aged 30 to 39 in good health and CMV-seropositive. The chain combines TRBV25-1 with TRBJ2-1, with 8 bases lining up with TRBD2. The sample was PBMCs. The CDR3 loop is CASSDAGGFSYNEQFF. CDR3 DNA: TGTGCCAGCAGTGATGCGGGAGGCTTCTCCTACAATGAGCAGTTCTTC. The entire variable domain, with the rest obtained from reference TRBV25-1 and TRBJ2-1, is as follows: EADIYQTPRYLVIGTGKKITLECSQTMGHDKMYWYQQDPGMELHLIHYSYGVNSTEKGDLSSESTVSRIRTEHFPLTLESARPSHTSQYLCASSDAGGFSYNEQFFGPGTRLTVL.